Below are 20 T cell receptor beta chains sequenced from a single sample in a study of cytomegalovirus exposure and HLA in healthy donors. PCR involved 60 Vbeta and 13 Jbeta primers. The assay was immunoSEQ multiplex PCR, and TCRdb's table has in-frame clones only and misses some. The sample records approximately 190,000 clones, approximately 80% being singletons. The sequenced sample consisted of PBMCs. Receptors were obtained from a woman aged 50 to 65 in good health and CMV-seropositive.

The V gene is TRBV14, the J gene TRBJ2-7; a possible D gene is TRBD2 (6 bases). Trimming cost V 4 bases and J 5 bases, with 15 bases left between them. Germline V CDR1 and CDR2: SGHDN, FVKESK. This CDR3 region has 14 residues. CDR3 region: CASSLPLAEDEQYF. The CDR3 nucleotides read TGTGCCAGCAGCCTCCCGTTAGCGGAGGACGAGCAGTACTTC.

The CDR3 sequence is CASSEVGRGYGYTF. The CDR3 bases are TGTGCCAGCAGTGAAGTGGGGCGTGGCTATGGCTACACCTTC. This chain uses TRBV6-1 with TRBJ1-2; D possibly corresponds to TRBD1 (5 bases). The V gene lost 1 base and the J gene lost 4 bases, with 10 bases spanning the gap. The CDR3 spans 14 residues. Germline assignment: CDR1 MNHNS and CDR2 SASEGT.

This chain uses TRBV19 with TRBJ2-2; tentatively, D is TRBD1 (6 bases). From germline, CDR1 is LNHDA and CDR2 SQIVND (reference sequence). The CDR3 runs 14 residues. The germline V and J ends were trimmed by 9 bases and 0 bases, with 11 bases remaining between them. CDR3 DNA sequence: TGTGCCAGCAAGACAGGCGCGAACACCGGGGAGCTGTTTTTT. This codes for CASKTGANTGELFF.

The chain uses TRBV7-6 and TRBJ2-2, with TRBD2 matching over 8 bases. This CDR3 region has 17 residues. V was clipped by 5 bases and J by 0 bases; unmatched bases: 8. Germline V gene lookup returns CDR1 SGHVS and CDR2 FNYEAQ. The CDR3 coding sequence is TGTGCCAGCAGCCTAAACCCGGGGGGGACGAACACCGGGGAGCTGTTTTTT. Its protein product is CASSLNPGGTNTGELFF.

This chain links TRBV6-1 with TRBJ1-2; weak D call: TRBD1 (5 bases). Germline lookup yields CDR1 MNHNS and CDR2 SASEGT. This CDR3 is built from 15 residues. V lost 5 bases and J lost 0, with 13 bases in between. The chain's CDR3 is CASSQTGFANYGYTF. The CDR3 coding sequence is TGTGCCAGCAGTCAAACAGGATTCGCTAACTATGGCTACACCTTC.

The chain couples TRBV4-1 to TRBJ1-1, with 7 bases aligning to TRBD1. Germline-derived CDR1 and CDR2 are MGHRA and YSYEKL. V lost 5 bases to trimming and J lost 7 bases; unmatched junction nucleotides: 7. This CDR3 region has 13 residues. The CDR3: CASSKQGMVEAFF. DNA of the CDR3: TGCGCCAGCAGCAAACAGGGGATGGTTGAAGCTTTCTTT.

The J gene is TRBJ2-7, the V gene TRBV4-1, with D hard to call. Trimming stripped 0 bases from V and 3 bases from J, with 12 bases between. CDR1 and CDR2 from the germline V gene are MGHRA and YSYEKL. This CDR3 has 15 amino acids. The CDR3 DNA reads TGCGCCAGCAGCCAAGAGGTCCGTAGTAGCTACGAGCAGTACTTC. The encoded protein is CASSQEVRSSYEQYF.

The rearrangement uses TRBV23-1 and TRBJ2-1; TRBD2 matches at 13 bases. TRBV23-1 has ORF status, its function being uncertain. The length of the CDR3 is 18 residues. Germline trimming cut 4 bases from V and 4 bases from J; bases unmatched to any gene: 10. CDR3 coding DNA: TGCGCCAGCAGTCCGCGGACTAGCGGGGGTGACCGTTACAATGAGCAGTTCTTC. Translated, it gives CASSPRTSGGDRYNEQFF.

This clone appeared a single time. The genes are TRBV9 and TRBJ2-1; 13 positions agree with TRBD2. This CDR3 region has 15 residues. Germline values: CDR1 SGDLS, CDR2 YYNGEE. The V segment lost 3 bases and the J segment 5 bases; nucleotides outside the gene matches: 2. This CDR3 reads CASSGTSGGDNEQFF. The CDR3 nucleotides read TGTGCCAGCAGCGGGACTAGCGGGGGCGACAATGAGCAGTTCTTC. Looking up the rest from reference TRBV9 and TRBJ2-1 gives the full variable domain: DSGVTQTPKHLITATGQRVTLRCSPRSGDLSVYWYQQSLDQGLQFLIQYYNGEERAKGNILERFSAQQFPDLHSELNLSSLELGDSALYFCASSGTSGGDNEQFFGPGTRLTVL.

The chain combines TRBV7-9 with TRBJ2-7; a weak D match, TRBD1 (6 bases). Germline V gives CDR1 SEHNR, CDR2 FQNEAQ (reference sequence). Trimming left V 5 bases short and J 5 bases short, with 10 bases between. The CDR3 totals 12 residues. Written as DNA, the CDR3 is TGTGCCAGCAGCCCCACAGGGAACGAGCAGTACTTC. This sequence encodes CASSPTGNEQYF.

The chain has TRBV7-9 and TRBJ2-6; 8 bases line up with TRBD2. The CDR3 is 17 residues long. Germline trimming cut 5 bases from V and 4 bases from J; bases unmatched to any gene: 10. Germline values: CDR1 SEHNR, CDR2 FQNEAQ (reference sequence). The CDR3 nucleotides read TGTGCCAGCAGCCCCCGGGGGGGCGGGTTGGGGGCCAACGTCCTGACTTTC. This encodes CASSPRGGGLGANVLTF. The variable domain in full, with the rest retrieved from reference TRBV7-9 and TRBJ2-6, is DTGVSQNPRHKITKRGQNVTFRCDPISEHNRLYWYRQTLGQGPEFLTYFQNEAQLEKSRLLSDRFSAERPKGSFSTLEIQRTEQGDSAMYLCASSPRGGGLGANVLTFGAGSRLTVL.

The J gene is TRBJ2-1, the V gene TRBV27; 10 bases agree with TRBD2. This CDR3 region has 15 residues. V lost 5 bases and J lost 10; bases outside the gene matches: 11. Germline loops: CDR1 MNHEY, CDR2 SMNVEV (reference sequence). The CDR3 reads CASSHGLAAIGEQFF. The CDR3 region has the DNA TGTGCCAGCAGTCACGGACTAGCGGCCATCGGGGAGCAGTTCTTC.

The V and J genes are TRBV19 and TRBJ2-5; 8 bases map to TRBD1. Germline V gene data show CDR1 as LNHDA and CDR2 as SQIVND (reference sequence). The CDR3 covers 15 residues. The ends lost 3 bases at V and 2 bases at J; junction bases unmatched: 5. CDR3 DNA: TGTGCCAGTAGTATTGCCAGGGGGCCGCAAGAGACCCAGTACTTC. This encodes CASSIARGPQETQYF.

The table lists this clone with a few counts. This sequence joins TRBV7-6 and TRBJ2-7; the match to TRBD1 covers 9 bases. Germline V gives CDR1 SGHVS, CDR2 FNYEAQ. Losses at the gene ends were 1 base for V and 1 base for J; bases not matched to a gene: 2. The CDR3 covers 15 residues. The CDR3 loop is CASSLVGTGSYEQYF. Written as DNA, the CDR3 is TGTGCCAGCAGCTTAGTTGGGACAGGGTCCTACGAGCAGTACTTC.

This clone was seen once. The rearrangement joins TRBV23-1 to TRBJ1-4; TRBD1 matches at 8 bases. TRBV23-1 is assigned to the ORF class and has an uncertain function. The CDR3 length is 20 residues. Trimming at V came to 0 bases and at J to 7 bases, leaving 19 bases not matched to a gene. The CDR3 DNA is TGCGCCAGCAGTCAATCTCCTCCCCAGGACAGGGAGCGCCCGGGTGAAAAACTGTTTTTT. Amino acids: CASSQSPPQDRERPGEKLFF.

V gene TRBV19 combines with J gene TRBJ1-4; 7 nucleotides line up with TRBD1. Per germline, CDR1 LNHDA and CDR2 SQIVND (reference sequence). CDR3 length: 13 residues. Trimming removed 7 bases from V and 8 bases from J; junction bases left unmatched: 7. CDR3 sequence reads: CASNDRVHEKLFF. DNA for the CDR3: TGTGCCAGTAATGACAGGGTACACGAAAAACTGTTTTTT.

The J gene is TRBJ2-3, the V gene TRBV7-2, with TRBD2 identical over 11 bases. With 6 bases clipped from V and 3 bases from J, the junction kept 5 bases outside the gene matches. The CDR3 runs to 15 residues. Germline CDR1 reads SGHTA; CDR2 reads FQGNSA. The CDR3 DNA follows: TGTGCCAGCAGTCATCTAGCGGGGGGAACAGATACGCAGTATTTT. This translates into CASSHLAGGTDTQYF. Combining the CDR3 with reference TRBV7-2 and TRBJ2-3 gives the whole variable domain GAGVSQSPSNKVTEKGKDVELRCDPISGHTALYWYRQSLGQGLEFLIYFQGNSAPDKSGLPSDRFSAERTGGSVSTLTIQRTQQEDSAVYLCASSHLAGGTDTQYFGPGTRLTVL.

CDR3 in DNA: TGTGCCAGCAGAACGACAGGAAACATGAACACTGAAGCTTTCTTT. It is translated as CASRTTGNMNTEAFF. The V and J genes are TRBV2 and TRBJ1-1; a weak D match, TRBD1 (6 bases). This CDR3 comprises 15 residues. Germline loops: CDR1 SNHLY, CDR2 FYNNEI. Trimming pared 6 bases from V and 0 bases from J, leaving 14 bases between. Based on the CDR3 plus reference TRBV2 and TRBJ1-1, the full variable domain is EPEVTQTPSHQVTQMGQEVILRCVPISNHLYFYWYRQILGQKVEFLVSFYNNEISEKSEIFDDQFSVERPDGSNFTLKIRSTKLEDSAMYFCASRTTGNMNTEAFFGQGTRLTVV.

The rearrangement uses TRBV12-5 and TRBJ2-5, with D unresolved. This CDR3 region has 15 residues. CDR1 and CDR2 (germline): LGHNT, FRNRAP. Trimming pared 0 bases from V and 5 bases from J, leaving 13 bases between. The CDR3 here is CASGLVTGVVETQYF. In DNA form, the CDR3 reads TGTGCTAGTGGTTTGGTAACTGGAGTCGTCGAGACCCAGTACTTC.

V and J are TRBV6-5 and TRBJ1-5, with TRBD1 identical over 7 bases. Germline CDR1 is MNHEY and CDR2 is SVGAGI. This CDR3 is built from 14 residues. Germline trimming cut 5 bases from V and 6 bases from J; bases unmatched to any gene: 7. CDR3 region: CASSDVSGGQPQHF. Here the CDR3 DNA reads TGTGCCAGCAGTGACGTGTCAGGGGGTCAGCCCCAGCATTTT.